The source of this T cell receptor beta chain is a study of blood T cell repertoires in COVID-19. Study background: Acute-phase and convalescent COVID-19 samples originated in the United States, Italy and Spain.

Only in-frame clones appear in the TCRdb table, and some are missing; sequencing was by immunoSEQ multiplex PCR. The data hold around 170,000 clones, with approximately 78% observed a single time. CDR3 length equals 12 residues. CDR1 is SGHRS and CDR2 is YFSETQ in the germline V gene. V was trimmed by 4 bases and J by 5 bases, leaving 9 bases between them. Sequenced: peripheral blood. The TCR sequence derives from an elderly woman with COVID-19, enrolled during active disease. The gene calls are TRBV5-1 and TRBJ1-2, with D hard to call. The CDR3 sequence is CASSARDYGYTF. The CDR3 DNA reads TGCGCCAGCAGCGCCCGGGATTATGGCTACACCTTC.